One and the same sample provided the 12 T cell receptor beta chains below, sequenced in a study of vaccination effects on CD4 cells after COVID-19. Antigen-specific CD4+ T cells were first expanded with viral peptide pools by the ViraFEST assay and only then sequenced. Scientists isolated CD4+ T cells after a roughly 9-day culture period ended. No antigen has been assigned to these receptors. Profiling relied on immunoSEQ multiplex PCR, and the TCRdb table lists in-frame clones only, not all of them. Here the sample spans about 8,100 clones, about four fifths being singletons. The sequences come from CD4+ T cells from PBMCs cultured with HCoV-229E spike peptides, collected before COVID-19 vaccination. These receptors all come from a human donor who received a COVID-19 vaccine.

This sequence joins TRBV18 and TRBJ2-2; D is unclear. The V end was cut by 3 bases, the J end by 2 bases, with 7 bases between. The CDR3 length is 14 residues. Germline CDR1 KGHSH, CDR2 LQKENI. The CDR3 spells CASSPDLNTGELFF. CDR3 DNA sequence: TGTGCCAGCTCACCGGACCTAAACACCGGGGAGCTGTTTTTT.

CDR3 sequence: CAWRQRNTGELFF. The DNA for the CDR3 is TGTGCCTGGAGGCAGAGGAACACCGGGGAGCTGTTTTTT. The V gene is TRBV30, the J gene TRBJ2-2; D is ambiguous. The CDR3 loop spans 13 amino acids. V gave up 3 bases and J gave up 1 base, with 6 bases separating them. Germline values: CDR1 GTSNPN, CDR2 SVGIG (reference sequence).

This clone came up a few times. This chain joins TRBV19 and TRBJ1-1, with a weak D call TRBD1 (5 bases). The V gene lost 6 bases and the J gene lost 1 base, with 15 bases spanning the gap. Germline V gene lookup returns CDR1 LNHDA and CDR2 SQIVND (reference sequence). This CDR3 is 15 amino acids long. For the CDR3, the DNA is TGTGCCAGTAGCTTAACGGGACCGTCGAACACTGAAGCTTTCTTT. It specifies CASSLTGPSNTEAFF.

The chain employs TRBV6-5 and TRBJ1-3; D is perhaps TRBD1 (5 bases). The V gene's germline CDR1 is MNHEY and CDR2 SVGAGI. The germline V and J ends were trimmed by 7 bases and 4 bases, with 17 bases remaining between them. The CDR3 runs 15 residues. Here the CDR3 reads CASTQGRASGNTIYF. The CDR3 DNA sequence: TGTGCCAGCACGCAGGGACGGGCTTCCGGAAACACCATATATTTT.

This clone was seen a single time. The J gene is TRBJ2-2, the V gene TRBV7-8; TRBD1 or TRBD2 may be the D gene (5 bases each). The V end lost 7 bases, the J end lost 4 bases, and 19 bases lay between the germline ends. The CDR3 consists of 16 residues. Germline CDR1 and CDR2: SGHVS and FQNEAQ. CDR3 sequence: CASIWGSNRITGELFF. The CDR3 DNA follows: TGTGCCAGCATCTGGGGGTCTAACCGGATCACCGGGGAGCTGTTTTTT.

The rearrangement uses TRBV7-9 and TRBJ2-3, with TRBD2 matching over 8 bases. The CDR3 sequence is 14 residues long. In germline, CDR1 is SEHNR, CDR2 FQNEAQ (reference sequence). The V segment lost 2 bases and the J segment 3 bases; nucleotides outside the gene matches: 1. CDR3 nucleotide sequence: TGTGCCAGCAGCTTAAGACTAGCGACAGATACGCAGTATTTT. As protein: CASSLRLATDTQYF. The full variable domain, its missing parts supplied by reference TRBV7-9 and TRBJ2-3, is DTGVSQNPRHKITKRGQNVTFRCDPISEHNRLYWYRQTLGQGPEFLTYFQNEAQLEKSRLLSDRFSAERPKGSFSTLEIQRTEQGDSAMYLCASSLRLATDTQYFGPGTRLTVL.

V gene TRBV9 combines with J gene TRBJ2-7; no clear D. V lost 0 bases and J lost 4, with 11 bases in between. The CDR3 has 14 residues. The germline V gene encodes CDR1 SGDLS and CDR2 YYNGEE. The CDR3 DNA is TGTGCCAGCAGCGTAGGGTCAGCCTCTTACGAGCAGTACTTC. This translates into CASSVGSASYEQYF.

The chain employs TRBV23-1 and TRBJ2-5; 12 bases align to TRBD2. TRBV23-1 is an ORF; its function is uncertain. CDR3 size: 16 residues. V was clipped by 6 bases and J by 3 bases; unmatched bases: 8. CDR3 bases: TGCGCCAGCAGGAGGACTAGCGGGGAAATAAAAGAGACCCAGTACTTC. Translating it yields CASRRTSGEIKETQYF.

This clone was counted a few times. This chain joins TRBV27 and TRBJ2-7, with D perhaps TRBD1 (6 bases). The V gene lost 2 bases and the J gene lost 4 bases, with 21 bases spanning the gap. The CDR3 has 17 residues. From germline, CDR1 is MNHEY and CDR2 SMNVEV (reference sequence). The CDR3 sequence: CASSLGFGAGTSYEQYF. CDR3 DNA: TGTGCCAGCAGTTTAGGGTTTGGGGCAGGGACATCTTACGAGCAGTACTTC.

The V gene is TRBV19, the J gene TRBJ1-2; D not certain. Germline CDR1 LNHDA, CDR2 SQIVND (reference sequence). CDR3 length: 14 residues. Trimming pared 4 bases from V and 4 bases from J, leaving 13 bases between. In nucleotides, the CDR3 is TGTGCCAGTAGTACAACCCCTGAAGGCTATGGCTACACCTTC. This encodes CASSTTPEGYGYTF.

The rearrangement links TRBV2 to TRBJ2-2; D is possibly TRBD1 or TRBD2 (6 bases each). Germline assignment: CDR1 SNHLY and CDR2 FYNNEI. Trimming pared 4 bases from V and 6 bases from J, leaving 15 bases between. The CDR3 extends over 15 amino acids. CDR3 loop: CASSVRGALAGELFF. The CDR3 DNA reads as TGTGCCAGCAGTGTGAGGGGGGCTTTGGCCGGGGAGCTGTTTTTT.

The V gene is TRBV21-1, the J gene TRBJ2-5; the table's D call, TRBD1, has no DNA check behind it. TRBV21-1 is a recognized pseudogene. This CDR3 has 14 residues. CDR3 sequence reads: CASRGKWARETQYF. CDR3 DNA: TGTGCCAGCAGGGGCAAGTGGGCCAGAGAGACCCAGTACTTC.